This T cell receptor beta chain emerged from a study of blood T cell repertoires in COVID-19. The study recruited people aged roughly 18 to 95 years across roughly 25 US areas. This table comes from immunoSEQ multiplex PCR, and its TCRdb copy is limited to in-frame clones, with some not included. The data hold about 400,000 clones, with approximately 85% observed a single time. This clone was seen a single time. Trimming left V 6 bases short and J 5 bases short, with 13 bases between. Looked up from germline, CDR1 is ENHRY and CDR2 is SYGVKD. The CDR3 spans 13 residues. V usage is TRBV10-3 and J usage is TRBJ2-5; TRBD1 might be the D (5 bases). This sequence was found in a middle-aged woman with acute COVID-19. Sequenced sample: PBMCs or T cells enriched from blood (not recorded which). The CDR3 region is CAIRDTVSETQYF. In DNA form, the CDR3 reads TGTGCCATCAGGGACACTGTTTCGGAGACCCAGTACTTC.